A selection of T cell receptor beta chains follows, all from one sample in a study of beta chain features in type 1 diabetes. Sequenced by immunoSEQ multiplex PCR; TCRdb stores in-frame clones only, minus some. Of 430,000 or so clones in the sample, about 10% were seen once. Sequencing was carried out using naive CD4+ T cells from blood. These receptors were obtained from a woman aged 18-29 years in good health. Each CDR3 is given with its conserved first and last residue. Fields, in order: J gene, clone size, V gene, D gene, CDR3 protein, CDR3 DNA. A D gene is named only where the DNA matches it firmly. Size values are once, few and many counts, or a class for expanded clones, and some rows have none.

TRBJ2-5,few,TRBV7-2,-,CASSFVPRETQYF,TGTGCCAGCAGCTTCGTACCTCGAGAGACCCAGTACTTC
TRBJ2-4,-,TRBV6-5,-,CASSYSRENIQYF,TGTGCCAGCAGTTACTCGAGAGAAAACATTCAGTACTTC
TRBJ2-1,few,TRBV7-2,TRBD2,CASSLALPTSGRTNEQFF,TGTGCCAGCAGCTTAGCGCTCCCCACTAGCGGGAGGACCAATGAGCAGTTCTTC
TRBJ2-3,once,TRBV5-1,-,CATTVDRTDTQYF,TGCGCCACCACGGTGGACCGCACAGATACGCAGTATTTT
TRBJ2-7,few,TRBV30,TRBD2,CAWSRLAVDEQYF,TGTGCCTGGAGTCGACTAGCTGTCGACGAGCAGTACTTC
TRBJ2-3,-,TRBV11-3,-,CASSPPYTDTQYF,TGTGCCAGCAGCCCGCCATACACAGATACGCAGTATTTT
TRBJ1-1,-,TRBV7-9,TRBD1,CASSGRDRVNSEAFF,TGTGCCAGCAGCGGCCGGGACAGGGTTAATTCTGAAGCTTTCTTT
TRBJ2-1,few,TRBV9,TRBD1,CASSAVQGADEQFF,TGTGCCAGCAGCGCCGTACAGGGGGCGGATGAGCAGTTCTTC
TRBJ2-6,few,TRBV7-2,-,CASSPGLSGANVLTF,TGTGCCAGCAGCCCCGGATTATCGGGGGCCAACGTCCTGACTTTC
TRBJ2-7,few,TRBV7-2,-,CASSSVYEQYF,TGTGCCAGCAGCTCCGTCTACGAGCAGTACTTC
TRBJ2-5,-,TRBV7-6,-,CASSFGRETQYF,TGTGCCAGCAGCTTCGGTCGTGAGACCCAGTACTTC
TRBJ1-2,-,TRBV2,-,CASRPADGYYGYTF,TGTGCCAGCAGGCCCGCGGACGGATACTATGGCTACACCTTC
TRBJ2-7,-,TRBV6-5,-,CASSYSTSTYEQYF,TGTGCCAGCAGTTACTCAACGTCTACCTACGAGCAGTACTTC
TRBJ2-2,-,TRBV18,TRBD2,CASSQLLARNTGELFF,TGTGCCAGCTCACAACTACTAGCGAGGAACACCGGGGAGCTGTTTTTT
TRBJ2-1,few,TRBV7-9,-,CASSLGRANVFSYNEQFF,TGTGCCAGCAGCTTAGGACGGGCAAATGTATTCTCCTACAATGAGCAGTTCTTC
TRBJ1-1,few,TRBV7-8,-,CASIWTALMNTEAFF,TGTGCCAGCATCTGGACAGCCCTGATGAACACTGAAGCTTTCTTT
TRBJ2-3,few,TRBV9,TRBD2,CASSPYGGSGYTQYF,TGTGCCAGCAGCCCCTACGGGGGGTCTGGGTATACGCAGTATTTT
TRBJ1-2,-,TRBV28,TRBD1,CASAGDSGNYGYTF,TGTGCCAGCGCGGGGGACAGCGGGAACTATGGCTACACCTTC
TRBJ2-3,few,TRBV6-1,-,CASSEAPSGYTDTQYF,TGTGCCAGCAGTGAAGCGCCGTCGGGCTACACAGATACGCAGTATTTT
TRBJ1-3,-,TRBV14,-,CASSQDVLAPPGNTIYF,TGTGCCAGCAGCCAAGATGTTTTGGCACCTCCTGGAAACACCATATATTTT
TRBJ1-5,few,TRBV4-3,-,CASSQETGNGNQPQHF,TGCGCCAGCAGCCAAGAGACCGGGAACGGCAATCAGCCCCAGCATTTT
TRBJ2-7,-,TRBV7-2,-,CASSLSAGVSYEQYF,TGTGCCAGCAGCTTAAGCGCAGGGGTCAGCTACGAGCAGTACTTC
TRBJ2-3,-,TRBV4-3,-,CASSQSSGGTDTQYF,TGCGCCAGCAGCCAAAGCAGCGGTGGCACAGATACGCAGTATTTT
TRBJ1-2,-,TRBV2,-,CASRGLDYGYTF,TGTGCCAGCAGGGGCCTGGACTATGGCTACACCTTC
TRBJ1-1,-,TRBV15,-,CATNRGGSNTEAFF,TGTGCCACCAATCGTGGTGGCTCGAACACTGAAGCTTTCTTT
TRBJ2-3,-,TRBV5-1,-,CASSSPEGADTQYF,TGCGCCAGCAGCTCACCCGAGGGGGCAGATACGCAGTATTTT
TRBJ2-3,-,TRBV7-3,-,CASSLSGTDTQYF,TGTGCCAGCAGCTTATCCGGCACAGATACGCAGTATTTT
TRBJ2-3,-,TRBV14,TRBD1,CASSQDRYRGYF,TGTGCCAGCAGCCAAGATCGATACAGGGGGTATTTT
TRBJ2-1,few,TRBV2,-,CASRVAQYNEQFF,TGTGCCAGCAGAGTGGCCCAGTACAATGAGCAGTTCTTC
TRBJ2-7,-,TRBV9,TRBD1,CASSLGQGVYEQYF,TGTGCCAGCAGCTTAGGACAGGGAGTCTACGAGCAGTACTTC
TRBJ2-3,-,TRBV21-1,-,CASSAPDGITQYF,TGTGCCAGCAGCGCACCGGACGGGATAACGCAGTATTTT
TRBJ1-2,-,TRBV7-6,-,CASSPRYRSNYGYTF,TGTGCCAGCAGCCCTCGGTACAGGAGTAACTATGGCTACACCTTC
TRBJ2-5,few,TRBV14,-,CASSQGQRWPETQYF,TGTGCCAGCAGCCAAGGCCAAAGATGGCCAGAGACCCAGTACTTC
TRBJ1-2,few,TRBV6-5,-,CASSYEVGYGYTF,TGTGCCAGCAGTTACGAAGTCGGATATGGCTACACCTTC
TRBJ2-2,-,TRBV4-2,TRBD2,CASSQAGSGRGTGELFF,TGTGCCAGCAGCCAAGCCGGAAGCGGGAGGGGCACCGGGGAGCTGTTTTTT
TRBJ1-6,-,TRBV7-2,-,CASSLRQNSPLHF,TGTGCCAGCAGCTTGAGACAAAATTCACCCCTCCACTTT
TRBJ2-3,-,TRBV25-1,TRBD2,CASGGGTDTQYF,TGTGCCTCCGGGGGGGGCACAGATACGCAGTATTTT
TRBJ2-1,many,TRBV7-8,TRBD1,CASSSDRLNNEQFF,TGTGCCAGCAGTTCGGACAGGTTAAACAATGAGCAGTTCTTC
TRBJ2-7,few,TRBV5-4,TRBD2,CASSPRRLAGGDEQYF,TGTGCCAGCAGCCCCCGTAGGCTAGCGGGAGGTGACGAGCAGTACTTC
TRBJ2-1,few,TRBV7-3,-,CASSSQARYNEQFF,TGTGCCAGCAGCTCCCAAGCACGCTACAATGAGCAGTTCTTC
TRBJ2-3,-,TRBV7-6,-,CASSTRTDTQYF,TGTGCCAGCAGCACACGTACAGATACGCAGTATTTT
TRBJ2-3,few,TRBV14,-,CASSGATDTQYF,TGTGCCAGCAGCGGGGCCACAGATACGCAGTATTTT
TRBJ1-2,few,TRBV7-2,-,CASDAQAYGYTF,TGTGCCAGCGACGCTCAGGCGTATGGCTACACCTTC
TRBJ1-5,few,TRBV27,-,CASRLVRDSEPQHF,TGTGCCAGCAGGTTGGTCCGGGACTCGGAGCCCCAGCATTTT
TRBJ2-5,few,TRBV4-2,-,CASTPEPQVRGQTQYF,TGTGCCAGCACCCCGGAGCCCCAGGTTCGGGGGCAGACCCAGTACTTC